Following are 31 T cell receptor beta chains from one sample sequenced in a study of cytomegalovirus exposure and HLA in healthy donors. TCRdb keeps only in-frame clones here, not all; method: immunoSEQ multiplex PCR. The data contain approximately 170,000 clones, about 85% of them singletons. The sample was PBMCs. The receptor source for this set is a man younger than 35 in good health and CMV-seropositive.

This sequence joins TRBV5-1 and TRBJ2-7; perhaps TRBD2 as D (6 bases). The CDR3 is made up of 12 amino acids. V was pared by 4 bases and J by 5 bases, with 10 bases between. Germline V gene data show CDR1 as SGHRS and CDR2 as YFSETQ. The CDR3 loop is CASSVGLNEQYF. CDR3 DNA sequence: TGCGCCAGCAGCGTGGGACTGAACGAGCAGTACTTC.

The V and J genes are TRBV5-8 and TRBJ2-7; 9 bases match TRBD2. V trimming: 5 bases; J trimming: 4 bases; junction bases outside the gene matches: 10. The CDR3 extends over 15 amino acids. CDR1 is SGHTS, CDR2 YDEGEE, per germline. DNA of the CDR3: TGTGCCAGCAGATTACCGGGACTAGCTCCTTACGAGCAGTACTTC. Encoded protein: CASRLPGLAPYEQYF.

The rearrangement uses TRBV10-2 and TRBJ2-2; D is possibly TRBD1 (7 bases). V lost 7 bases to trimming and J lost 7 bases, with 13 bases between them. Germline V gene lookup returns CDR1 WSHSY and CDR2 SAAADI. This CDR3 comprises 13 residues. CDR3 coding DNA: TGCGCCAGCACAGGGGGGAAAGGCGGGGAGCTGTTTTTT. It is translated as CASTGGKGGELFF.

The chain couples TRBV11-2 to TRBJ2-1, with 7 bases identical to TRBD1. This CDR3 region has 17 residues. CDR1 and CDR2 from the germline V gene are SGHAT and FQNNGV. V was pared by 5 bases and J by 4 bases, with 14 bases of the junction left unmatched. DNA for the CDR3: TGTGCCAGCAGCCCCTCCCCGGGACAGAGCCCATACAATGAGCAGTTCTTC. Its translation: CASSPSPGQSPYNEQFF.

There are a few counts of this clone. The chain recombines TRBV5-1 with TRBJ1-1; maybe TRBD1 (6 bases). The length of the CDR3 is 14 residues. Germline V gene data show CDR1 as SGHRS and CDR2 as YFSETQ. Trimming shortened V by 3 bases and J by 10 bases, and 19 bases separated the two germline ends. CDR3 region: CASSWRGGYGGAFF. CDR3 sequence (DNA): TGCGCCAGCAGCTGGAGAGGGGGTTACGGAGGAGCTTTCTTT.

The V gene is TRBV9, the J gene TRBJ2-2; TRBD2 is a possible D gene (7 bases). Trimming removed 4 bases at V and 7 bases at J, with 17 bases between. This CDR3 spans 15 amino acids. Germline V gives CDR1 SGDLS, CDR2 YYNGEE. The DNA for the CDR3 is TGTGCCAGCAGCCCGGACGGGGGGCGAGTCGGGGAGCTGTTTTTT. Its protein product is CASSPDGGRVGELFF.

This chain uses TRBV5-6 with TRBJ1-2, with TRBD1 as a possible D gene (6 bases). Per the germline V gene, CDR1 is SGHDT and CDR2 is YYEEEE. This CDR3 spans 15 amino acids. V was pared by 5 bases and J by 4 bases, with 18 bases between. The CDR3 nucleotides are TGTGCCAGCAGGGTGGACAGATCCCTAATCTATGGCTACACCTTC. Encoded protein: CASRVDRSLIYGYTF.

The chain has TRBV5-1 and TRBJ1-1, with D perhaps matching TRBD1 (5 bases). Trimming cost V 0 bases and J 3 bases, with 12 bases left between them. In germline, CDR1 is SGHRS, CDR2 YFSETQ. This CDR3 is built from 15 residues. The CDR3: CASSLEGLWDTEAFF. The CDR3 DNA reads as TGCGCCAGCAGCTTGGAGGGACTATGGGACACTGAAGCTTTCTTT.

The J gene is TRBJ2-3, the V gene TRBV6-5; 8 positions match TRBD1. The J segment lost 0 bases and the V segment lost 6 bases, leaving 5 bases of the junction unmatched. The CDR3 extends over 15 amino acids. The germline gives CDR1 MNHEY, CDR2 SVGAGI. This chain's CDR3 is CASRRTGSSTDTQYF. The CDR3 DNA follows: TGTGCCAGCAGAAGGACAGGGTCTAGCACAGATACGCAGTATTTT.

In DNA, the CDR3 is TGTGCCAGCAGCCCAGGAAACACCGGGGAGCTGTTTTTT. Protein: CASSPGNTGELFF. J is TRBJ2-2 and V is TRBV11-2; D gene ambiguous. Looked up from germline, CDR1 is SGHAT and CDR2 is FQNNGV. Trimming left V 5 bases short and J 2 bases short, with 6 bases between. The CDR3 contains 13 residues. The whole variable domain, filled in from reference TRBV11-2 and TRBJ2-2, reads EAGVAQSPRYKIIEKRQSVAFWCNPISGHATLYWYQQILGQGPKLLIQFQNNGVVDDSQLPKDRFSAERLKGVDSTLKIQPAKLEDSAVYLCASSPGNTGELFFGEGSRLTVL.

Details on this clone: This sample includes further DNA sequences coding for the same CDR3. The genes are TRBV28 and TRBJ2-7; no reliable D call. The CDR3 has 12 amino acids. Trimming took 5 bases from V and 0 from J, leaving 5 bases between them. In germline, CDR1 is MDHEN, CDR2 SYDVKM. Written as DNA, the CDR3 is TGTGCCAGCAGTCCTAGCTCCTACGAGCAGTACTTC. Translation gives CASSPSSYEQYF.

V usage is TRBV29-1 and J usage is TRBJ2-7, with TRBD1 as a possible D gene (7 bases). Germline CDR1 reads SQVTM; CDR2 reads ANQGSEA. CDR3 size: 13 residues. Between the trimmed V and J ends, which lost 7 bases and 2 bases, there was a span of 15 bases. The CDR3 DNA reads TGCAGCGGGCGGGACAGCCGAACCTACGAGCAGTACTTC. This codes for CSGRDSRTYEQYF.

V and J are TRBV27 and TRBJ2-3; 14 nucleotides line up with TRBD2. This CDR3 spans 18 amino acids. Germline V gives CDR1 MNHEY, CDR2 SMNVEV (reference sequence). V shed 2 bases, J shed 1 base, and the junction held 5 bases outside the gene matches. CDR3 residues: CASSLPGLAGVGTDTQYF. DNA of the CDR3: TGTGCCAGCAGTTTACCGGGACTAGCGGGAGTGGGCACAGATACGCAGTATTTT.

The rearrangement links TRBV6-1 to TRBJ2-5; 7 bases match TRBD1. Unmatched junction bases numbered 4, after V lost 7 bases and J lost 2 bases. The CDR3 length is 13 residues. Germline V gene lookup returns CDR1 MNHNS and CDR2 SASEGT. CDR3 in amino acids: CASIRDRQETQYF. The CDR3, as DNA: TGTGCCAGCATCCGGGACAGACAAGAGACCCAGTACTTC.

The V and J genes are TRBV27 and TRBJ2-7, with D perhaps TRBD2 (6 bases). CDR3 length: 16 amino acids. Trimming removed 2 bases at V and 0 bases at J, with 14 bases between. Germline values: CDR1 MNHEY, CDR2 SMNVEV (reference sequence). CDR3 sequence reads: CASSLGGRPSSYEQYF. The CDR3 DNA reads as TGTGCCAGCAGTTTAGGAGGGAGGCCGAGCTCCTACGAGCAGTACTTC.

This chain connects TRBV28 to TRBJ1-5; 7 bases are a match to TRBD1. The CDR3 consists of 13 residues. The ends lost 5 bases at V and 7 bases at J; junction bases unmatched: 5. Germline V lookup: CDR1 MDHEN, CDR2 SYDVKM. The CDR3 region is CASSLLQGQPQHF. The CDR3 region has the DNA TGTGCCAGCAGTCTACTACAGGGGCAGCCCCAGCATTTT.

The V call is TRBV7-6, the J call TRBJ2-7; D is perhaps TRBD2 (7 bases). The V end lost 5 bases, the J end lost 0 bases, and 20 bases lay between the germline ends. CDR1 and CDR2 (germline): SGHVS, FNYEAQ. The CDR3 has 17 amino acids. The CDR3 nucleotides are TGTGCCAGCAGCCCAACCCTGGCGGGGGCGTACTCCTACGAGCAGTACTTC. Its translation is CASSPTLAGAYSYEQYF.

The CDR3 nucleotides are TGTGCCAGCAGTGAGGGGGCCCCGTGTGGGGACGAGCAGTACTTC. It codes for CASSEGAPCGDEQYF. J is TRBJ2-7 and V is TRBV6-4; D is possibly TRBD1 (6 bases). The CDR3 loop spans 15 amino acids. CDR1 is MRHNA, CDR2 SNTAGT, per germline. V lost 3 bases to trimming and J lost 5 bases, with 17 bases between them.

The chain links TRBV5-6 to TRBJ2-3; TRBD2 matches 8 bases. This CDR3 is 15 amino acids long. Germline loops: CDR1 SGHDT, CDR2 YYEEEE. With 4 bases clipped from V and 0 bases from J, the junction kept 4 bases outside the gene matches. For the CDR3, the DNA is TGTGCCAGCAGCCCGGGGGGGCCAAGCACAGATACGCAGTATTTT. It specifies CASSPGGPSTDTQYF.

The chain links TRBV6-1 to TRBJ2-7, with D perhaps TRBD1 (5 bases). Germline CDR1 MNHNS, CDR2 SASEGT. This CDR3 is 15 amino acids long. Trimming stripped 6 bases from V and 0 bases from J, with 15 bases between. As DNA, the CDR3 is TGTGCCAGCAGGGCGGAAACAGGTAGCTCCTACGAGCAGTACTTC. It translates to CASRAETGSSYEQYF.

J is TRBJ2-1 and V is TRBV27; a possible D gene is TRBD1 (6 bases). CDR1 is MNHEY and CDR2 is SMNVEV in the germline V gene (reference sequence). V lost 7 bases and J 0 bases, leaving 13 bases between the germline ends. The CDR3 runs 15 residues. This CDR3 is CASTLQGLSYNEQFF. Here the CDR3 DNA reads TGTGCCAGCACCCTACAGGGCCTCTCCTACAATGAGCAGTTCTTC.

The rearrangement links TRBV29-1 to TRBJ2-1, with 10 bases that match TRBD1. Trimming cost V 8 bases and J 3 bases; bases outside gene matches: 7. The CDR3 extends over 14 amino acids. From germline, CDR1 is SQVTM and CDR2 ANQGSEA. CDR3 in amino acids: CSPARTGGYNEQFF. The CDR3 DNA reads TGCAGCCCGGCTCGGACAGGGGGCTACAATGAGCAGTTCTTC.

This chain uses TRBV7-9 with TRBJ1-2, with 9 bases lining up with TRBD1. This CDR3 is built from 16 residues. CDR1 and CDR2 (germline): SEHNR, FQNEAQ (reference sequence). J lost 8 bases, V lost 5 bases, and 15 bases had no gene match. The CDR3 DNA reads TGTGCCAGCAGCCCAGAAGATAACAGGGGGCTGGGGGGCTACACCTTC. Protein: CASSPEDNRGLGGYTF.

This clone came up a few times. The rearrangement joins TRBV15 to TRBJ2-7, with TRBD1 matching 8 bases. This CDR3 spans 14 amino acids. In germline, CDR1 is LNHNV, CDR2 YYDKDF (reference sequence). Trimming removed 3 bases from V and 4 bases from J; junction bases left unmatched: 5. The CDR3: CATSSPGQDYEQYF. DNA for the CDR3: TGTGCCACCAGCAGCCCGGGACAGGATTACGAGCAGTACTTC.

The J gene is TRBJ1-2, the V gene TRBV27; 8 bases line up with TRBD1. Trimming cost V 5 bases and J 2 bases; bases outside gene matches: 7. CDR1 is MNHEY and CDR2 is SMNVEV in the germline V gene (reference sequence). The CDR3 is 15 amino acids. This CDR3 is CASSPGTGVNYGYTF. The CDR3 DNA reads as TGTGCCAGCAGTCCAGGGACAGGCGTAAACTATGGCTACACCTTC.

This clone showed up just once. The V and J genes are TRBV28 and TRBJ1-2; possibly TRBD1 for D (6 bases). V lost 3 bases, J lost 2 bases, and 10 bases lay in between. The CDR3 covers 14 residues. Germline loops: CDR1 MDHEN, CDR2 SYDVKM. DNA of the CDR3: TGTGCCAGCAGTTTTGAGGGGACAAACTATGGCTACACCTTC. Its protein product is CASSFEGTNYGYTF.

This chain connects TRBV7-6 to TRBJ2-5, with TRBD1 identical over 8 bases. There are 16 residues in the CDR3. With V trimmed by 4 bases and J by 7 bases, 14 bases remained unmatched. Germline-derived CDR1 and CDR2 are SGHVS and FNYEAQ. The CDR3 reads CASSSPYKDRVGTQYF. CDR3 in DNA: TGTGCCAGCAGCTCCCCTTATAAGGACAGGGTTGGGACCCAGTACTTC.

This chain uses TRBV28 with TRBJ1-2, with 7 bases fitting TRBD1. Trimming removed 5 bases from V and 4 bases from J; junction bases left unmatched: 7. This CDR3 spans 14 amino acids. Germline V gene sequence: CDR1 MDHEN, CDR2 SYDVKM. The CDR3 DNA reads TGTGCCAGCAGTCTCGCGACAGGGATCTATGGCTACACCTTC. Its translation is CASSLATGIYGYTF.

This chain uses TRBV28 with TRBJ1-4; D gene ambiguous. Trimming stripped 7 bases from V and 1 base from J, with 10 bases between. CDR1 and CDR2 (germline): MDHEN, SYDVKM. The CDR3 has 14 amino acids. Here the CDR3 DNA reads TGTGCCAGCACCCGCCCGGGAACTAATGAAAAACTGTTTTTT. This encodes CASTRPGTNEKLFF.

This rearrangement joins TRBV27 to TRBJ2-2, with TRBD2 as a possible D gene (7 bases). V lost 5 bases to trimming and J lost 3 bases, with 16 bases between them. Germline lookup yields CDR1 MNHEY and CDR2 SMNVEV (reference sequence). The CDR3 contains 16 residues. CDR3 nucleotide sequence: TGTGCCAGCAGTCCCCTGGGGGGGGCGGACACCGGGGAGCTGTTTTTT. It translates to CASSPLGGADTGELFF.

The chain uses TRBV9 and TRBJ2-3; the match to TRBD2 covers 15 bases. Germline CDR1 is SGDLS and CDR2 is YYNGEE. CDR3 length: 18 residues. V was clipped by 2 bases and J by 0 bases; unmatched bases: 4. For the CDR3, the DNA is TGTGCCAGCAGCGTGGGACTAGCGGGAGGAGGTAGCACAGATACGCAGTATTTT. Translation gives CASSVGLAGGGSTDTQYF.